The 14 T cell receptor beta chains in this list originate from one sample, sequenced in a study of beta chain features in type 1 diabetes. What was sequenced were expressed TCRB transcripts, since all of the isolated RNA had been reverse transcribed. Profiled with immunoSEQ multiplex PCR; TCRdb holds only in-frame clones, not every one. The table lists about 300,000 clones, about 8.5% of them singletons. Material for sequencing was central memory CD4+ T cells from blood. Receptor source: a woman between 18 and 29 years old in good health.

This clone was detected only a few times. The rearrangement uses TRBV7-2 and TRBJ1-5; no clear D gene. Germline V CDR1 and CDR2: SGHTA, FQGNSA. Trimming left V 1 base short and J 3 bases short, with 10 bases between. This CDR3 has 15 residues. The CDR3: CASSLGSTANQPQHF. In DNA form, the CDR3 reads TGTGCCAGCAGCTTAGGGTCGACGGCCAATCAGCCCCAGCATTTT.

The chain employs TRBV4-1 and TRBJ2-5; D is unclear. Germline V gene data show CDR1 as MGHRA and CDR2 as YSYEKL. The CDR3 consists of 13 residues. Trimming took 3 bases from V and 5 from J, leaving 10 bases between them. The CDR3 spells CASSQAYRETQYF. The CDR3 nucleotides read TGCGCCAGCAGCCAGGCGTACCGGGAGACCCAGTACTTC.

The J gene is TRBJ2-1, the V gene TRBV5-1; 8 nucleotides align to TRBD1. V shed 2 bases and J 3 bases; nucleotides not matched to a gene: 4. This CDR3 region has 15 residues. The germline gives CDR1 SGHRS, CDR2 YFSETQ. CDR3 protein: CASSFMDRDYNEQFF. DNA for the CDR3: TGCGCCAGCAGCTTTATGGACAGGGACTACAATGAGCAGTTCTTC.

This clone has a handful of counts. In the same sample, other DNA sequences code for this CDR3. V is TRBV30 and J is TRBJ1-5; D is uncertain. The germline V gene encodes CDR1 GTSNPN and CDR2 SVGIG (reference sequence). This CDR3 contains 14 residues. The ends were cut back, 0 bases at V and 7 bases at J, with 13 bases in the middle. This CDR3 reads CAWSVRLGNQPQHF. Written as DNA, the CDR3 is TGTGCCTGGAGTGTACGGTTAGGGAACCAGCCCCAGCATTTT.

This clone was seen many times. The chain joins TRBV18 to TRBJ2-7; D is uncertain. V was shortened by 6 bases and J by 4 bases, with 28 bases between the two germline ends. The CDR3 is made up of 18 amino acids. The V gene's germline CDR1 is KGHSH and CDR2 LQKENI. The CDR3 DNA reads TGTGCCAGCTCCCCTGGACCGAGAACGCCGACAAGAGCATACGAGCAGTACTTC. It yields the protein CASSPGPRTPTRAYEQYF. The full variable domain, with the rest looked up from reference TRBV18 and TRBJ2-7, is NAGVMQNPRHLVRRRGQEARLRCSPMKGHSHVYWYRQLPEEGLKFMVYLQKENIIDESGMPKERFSAEFPKEGPSILRIQQVVRGDSAAYFCASSPGPRTPTRAYEQYFGPGTRLTVT.

This clone showed up just a few times. V gene TRBV28 combines with J gene TRBJ1-2; D is unclear. Trimming left V 4 bases short and J 6 bases short, with 3 bases between. The CDR3 is made up of 10 amino acids. Germline V gene sequence: CDR1 MDHEN, CDR2 SYDVKM. CDR3 DNA sequence: TGTGCCAGCAGTTCTAATGGCTACACCTTC. Its protein product is CASSSNGYTF.

This clone was counted between two and nine times. The J gene is TRBJ2-5, the V gene TRBV7-2; TRBD2 might be the D (6 bases). The CDR3 has 17 residues. Trimming removed 4 bases from V and 3 bases from J, with 21 bases in between. CDR1 and CDR2 from the germline V gene are SGHTA and FQGNSA. The chain's CDR3 is CASSSPWGRLVEETQYF. Here the CDR3 DNA reads TGTGCCAGCAGCTCCCCCTGGGGGAGGTTGGTGGAAGAGACCCAGTACTTC.

This clone has more than one count but fewer than ten. DNA for the CDR3: TGCGCCAGCAGCCAAGAACTAGCGGGGAACACCGGGGAGCTGTTTTTT. It encodes CASSQELAGNTGELFF. The rearrangement joins TRBV4-3 to TRBJ2-2; the match to TRBD2 covers 9 bases. V lost 0 bases to trimming and J lost 1 base; unmatched junction nucleotides: 0. The CDR3 has 16 amino acids. The germline CDR1 and CDR2 sequences are LGHNA and YSLEER.

This clone was seen a handful of times. V and J are TRBV9 and TRBJ2-3; 8 nucleotides line up with TRBD1. Germline V gene data show CDR1 as SGDLS and CDR2 as YYNGEE. This CDR3 region has 16 residues. V lost 4 bases to trimming and J lost 2 bases; unmatched junction nucleotides: 9. The CDR3, as DNA: TGTGCCAGCAGCATCACAGGGGGTCTTACCACAGATACGCAGTATTTT. Amino acid sequence: CASSITGGLTTDTQYF.

This clone was counted between two and nine times. The chain couples TRBV7-9 to TRBJ1-1, with a weak D call TRBD1 (5 bases). The germline V gene has CDR1 SEHNR and CDR2 FQNEAQ (reference sequence). The V and J ends lost 2 bases and 6 bases respectively, with 13 bases between them. The CDR3 contains 14 residues. CDR3 loop: CASSLRDGSSEAFF. The CDR3 DNA follows: TGTGCCAGCAGCTTACGGGACGGGAGCTCTGAAGCTTTCTTT.

The gene calls are TRBV6-6 and TRBJ1-1, with D unclear. The V gene's germline CDR1 is MNHNY and CDR2 SVGAGI (reference sequence). V gave up 6 bases and J gave up 3 bases, with 8 bases separating them. This CDR3 has 12 amino acids. The CDR3 spells CASSVSDTEAFF. Here the CDR3 DNA reads TGTGCCAGCAGCGTCTCCGACACTGAAGCTTTCTTT.

The rearrangement uses TRBV5-8 and TRBJ2-7; D is undetermined. This CDR3 comprises 12 residues. V was clipped by 6 bases and J by 5 bases, with 12 bases between them. Germline V CDR1 and CDR2: SGHTS, YDEGEE. The CDR3 here is CASMALRDEQYV. In DNA form, the CDR3 reads TGTGCCAGCATGGCCCTGAGAGACGAGCAGTACGTC.

A note on this clone: The same CDR3 can be traced to other DNA sequences in this sample. The rearrangement uses TRBV7-9 and TRBJ2-5; D unresolved. In germline, CDR1 is SEHNR, CDR2 FQNEAQ (reference sequence). The V gene lost 3 bases and the J gene lost 4 bases, with 6 bases spanning the gap. The CDR3 length is 12 residues. DNA for the CDR3: TGTGCCAGCAGCTTTAATCGAGAGACCCAGTACTTC. Translated: CASSFNRETQYF.

The chain has TRBV4-1 and TRBJ2-1, with TRBD1 identical over 9 bases. The CDR3 runs 17 residues. With V trimmed by 4 bases and J by 3 bases, 10 bases remained unmatched. The germline gives CDR1 MGHRA, CDR2 YSYEKL. The CDR3, as DNA: TGCGCCAGCAGCCCGCGACAGGGGGTATCGGTCTACAATGAGCAGTTCTTC. Its translation is CASSPRQGVSVYNEQFF.